The T cell receptor beta chain described here comes from a study of cytomegalovirus exposure and HLA in healthy donors. Whole-study findings and limits: Diagnosis of cytomegalovirus status made by the classifier reportedly showed high specificity and sensitivity. The study flagged some 170 TCR beta chains as cytomegalovirus-associated.

In germline, CDR1 is MNHEY, CDR2 SMNVEV (reference sequence). V lost 3 bases to trimming and J lost 4 bases, with 2 bases between them. The CDR3 loop spans 11 amino acids. Using immunoSEQ multiplex PCR, the repertoire was profiled, and TCRdb retains in-frame clones only, with some absent. The sample lists fewer than 200,000 clones; approximately 89% were seen once. On this clone: Its antigen is currently unknown.

Sequencing used PBMCs. The sequence came from a man between 18 and 35 years old in good health and CMV-seropositive. This chain uses TRBV27 with TRBJ2-3, with D uncertain. CDR3 DNA sequence: TGTGCCAGCAGTTTCGCAGATACGCAGTATTTT. Translating gives CASSFADTQYF.